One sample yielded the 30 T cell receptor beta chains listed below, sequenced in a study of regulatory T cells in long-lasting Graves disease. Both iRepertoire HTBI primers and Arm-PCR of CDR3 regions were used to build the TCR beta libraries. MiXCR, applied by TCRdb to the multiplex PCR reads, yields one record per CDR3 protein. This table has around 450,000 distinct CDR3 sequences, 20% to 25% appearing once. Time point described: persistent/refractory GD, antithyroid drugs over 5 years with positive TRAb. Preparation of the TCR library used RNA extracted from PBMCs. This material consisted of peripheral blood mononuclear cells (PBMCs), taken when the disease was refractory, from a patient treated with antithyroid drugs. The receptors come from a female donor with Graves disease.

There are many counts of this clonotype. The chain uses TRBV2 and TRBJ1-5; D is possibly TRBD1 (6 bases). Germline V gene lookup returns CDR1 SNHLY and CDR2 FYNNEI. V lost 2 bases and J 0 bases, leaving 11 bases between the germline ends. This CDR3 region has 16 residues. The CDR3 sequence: CASSEWGGASNQPQHF. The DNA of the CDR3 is TGTGCCAGCAGTGAATGGGGGGGGGCTAGCAATCAGCCCCAGCATTTT.

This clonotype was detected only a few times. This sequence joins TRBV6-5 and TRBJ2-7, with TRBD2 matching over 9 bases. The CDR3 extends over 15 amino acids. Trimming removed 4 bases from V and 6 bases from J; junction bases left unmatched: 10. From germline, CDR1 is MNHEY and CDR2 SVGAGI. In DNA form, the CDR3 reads TGTGCCAGCAGTTCCCAGCCTAGCGGGATGGCCGAGCAGTACTTC. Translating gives CASSSQPSGMAEQYF.

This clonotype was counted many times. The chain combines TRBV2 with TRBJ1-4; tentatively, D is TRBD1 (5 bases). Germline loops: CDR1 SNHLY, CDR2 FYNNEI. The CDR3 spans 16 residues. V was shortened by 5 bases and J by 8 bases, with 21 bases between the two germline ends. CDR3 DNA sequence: TGTGCCAGCAGTCCCCACCTCTCGGGACGGGGAGAAAAACTGTTTTTT. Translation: CASSPHLSGRGEKLFF.

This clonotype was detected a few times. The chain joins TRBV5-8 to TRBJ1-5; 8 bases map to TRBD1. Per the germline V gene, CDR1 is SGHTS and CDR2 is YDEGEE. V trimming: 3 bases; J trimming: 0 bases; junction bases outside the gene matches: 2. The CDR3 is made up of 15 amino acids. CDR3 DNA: TGTGCCAGCAGCTCGGGACAGGATAGCAATCAGCCCCAGCATTTT. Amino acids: CASSSGQDSNQPQHF. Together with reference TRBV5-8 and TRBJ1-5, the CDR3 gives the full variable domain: EAGVTQSPTHLIKTRGQQATLRCSPISGHTSVYWYQQALGLGLQFLLWYDEGEERNRGNFPPRFSGRQFPNYSSELNVNALELEDSALYLCASSSGQDSNQPQHFGDGTRLSIL.

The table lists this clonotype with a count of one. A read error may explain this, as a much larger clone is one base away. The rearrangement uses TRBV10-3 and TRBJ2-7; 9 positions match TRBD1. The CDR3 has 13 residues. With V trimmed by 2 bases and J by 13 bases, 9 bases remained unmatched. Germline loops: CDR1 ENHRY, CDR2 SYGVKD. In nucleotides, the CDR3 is TGTGCCATCAGTGAGCCCCCGGGACAGGGCTTTTACTTC. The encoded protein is CAISEPPGQGFYF.

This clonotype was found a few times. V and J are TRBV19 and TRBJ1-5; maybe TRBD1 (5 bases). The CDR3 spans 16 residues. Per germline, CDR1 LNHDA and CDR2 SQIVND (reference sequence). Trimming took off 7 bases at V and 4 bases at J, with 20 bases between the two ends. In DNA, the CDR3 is TGTGCCAGTACCAAACAAGGGCAGGGTCGTAATCAGCCCCAGCATTTT. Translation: CASTKQGQGRNQPQHF.

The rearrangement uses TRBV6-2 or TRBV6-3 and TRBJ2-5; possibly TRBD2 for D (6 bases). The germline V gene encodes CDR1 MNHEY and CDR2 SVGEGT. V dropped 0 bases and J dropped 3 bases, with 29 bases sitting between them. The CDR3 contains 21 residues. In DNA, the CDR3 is TGTGCCAGCAGTTACTCGATCCGCCTAGCGTGGCAGGTAGACCCCGAAGAGACCCAGTACTTC. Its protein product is CASSYSIRLAWQVDPEETQYF.

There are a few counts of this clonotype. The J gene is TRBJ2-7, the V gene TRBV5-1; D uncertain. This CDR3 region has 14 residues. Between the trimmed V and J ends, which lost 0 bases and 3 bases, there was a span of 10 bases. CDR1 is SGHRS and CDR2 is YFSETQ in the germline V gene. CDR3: CASSLEERIYEQYF. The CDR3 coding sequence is TGCGCCAGCAGCTTGGAGGAACGGATCTACGAGCAGTACTTC.

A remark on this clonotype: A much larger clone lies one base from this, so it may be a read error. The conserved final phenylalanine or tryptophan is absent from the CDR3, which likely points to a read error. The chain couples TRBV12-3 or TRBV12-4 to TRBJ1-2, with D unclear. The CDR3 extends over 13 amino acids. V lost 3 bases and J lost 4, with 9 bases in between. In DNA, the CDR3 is TGTGCCAGCAGTTTTCAACGGATCTATGGCTACACCCTC. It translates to CASSFQRIYGYTL.

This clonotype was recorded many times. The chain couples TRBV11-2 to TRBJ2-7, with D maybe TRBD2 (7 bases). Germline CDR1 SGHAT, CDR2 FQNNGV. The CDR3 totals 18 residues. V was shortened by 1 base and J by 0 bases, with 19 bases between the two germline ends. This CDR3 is CASSLGLGGLTASYEQYF. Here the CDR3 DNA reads TGTGCCAGCAGCTTAGGTTTGGGGGGGCTTACAGCCTCCTACGAGCAGTACTTC. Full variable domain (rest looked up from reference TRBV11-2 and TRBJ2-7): EAGVAQSPRYKIIEKRQSVAFWCNPISGHATLYWYQQILGQGPKLLIQFQNNGVVDDSQLPKDRFSAERLKGVDSTLKIQPAKLEDSAVYLCASSLGLGGLTASYEQYFGPGTRLTVT.

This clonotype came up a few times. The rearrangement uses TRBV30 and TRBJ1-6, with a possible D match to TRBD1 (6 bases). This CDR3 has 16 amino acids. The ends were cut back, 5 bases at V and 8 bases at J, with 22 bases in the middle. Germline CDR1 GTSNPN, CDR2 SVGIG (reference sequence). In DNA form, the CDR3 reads TGTGCCTGGCGTCCCCGGGGGCCGGGCCAACATTCACCCCTCCACTTT. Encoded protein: CAWRPRGPGQHSPLHF.

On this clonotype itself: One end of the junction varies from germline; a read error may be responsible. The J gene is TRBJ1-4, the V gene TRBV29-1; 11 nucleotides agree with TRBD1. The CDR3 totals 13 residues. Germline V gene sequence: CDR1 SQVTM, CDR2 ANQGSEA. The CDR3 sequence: CSVSGQGAEKPFF. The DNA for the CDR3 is TGCAGCGTCTCCGGACAGGGGGCTGAAAAACCGTTTTTT.

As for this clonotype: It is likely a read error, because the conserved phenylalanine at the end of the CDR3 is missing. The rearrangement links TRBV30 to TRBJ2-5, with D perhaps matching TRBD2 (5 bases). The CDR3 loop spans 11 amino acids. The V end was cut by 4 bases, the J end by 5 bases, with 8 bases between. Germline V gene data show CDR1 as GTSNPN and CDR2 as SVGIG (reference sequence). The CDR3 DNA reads TGTGCCTGGACTAGCTTGGAGACCCAGTACCTC. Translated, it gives CAWTSLETQYL.

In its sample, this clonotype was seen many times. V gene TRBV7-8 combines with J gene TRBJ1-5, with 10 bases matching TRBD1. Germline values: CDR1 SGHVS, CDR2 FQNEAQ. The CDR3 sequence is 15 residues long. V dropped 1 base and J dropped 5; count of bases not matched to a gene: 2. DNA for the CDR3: TGTGCCAGCAGCTTAGGACAGGGGGCTTATCAGCCCCAGCATTTT. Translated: CASSLGQGAYQPQHF. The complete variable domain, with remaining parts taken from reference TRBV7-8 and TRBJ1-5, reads GAGVSQSPRYKVAKRGQDVALRCDPISGHVSLFWYQQALGQGPEFLTYFQNEAQLDKSGLPSDRFFAERPEGSVSTLKIQRTQQEDSAVYLCASSLGQGAYQPQHFGDGTRLSIL.

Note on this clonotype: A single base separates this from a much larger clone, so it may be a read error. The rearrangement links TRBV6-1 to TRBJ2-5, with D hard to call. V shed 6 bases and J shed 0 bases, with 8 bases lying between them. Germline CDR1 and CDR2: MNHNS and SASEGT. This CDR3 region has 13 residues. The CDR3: CASRDWYQETQYF. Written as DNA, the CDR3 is TGTGCCAGCAGGGATTGGTACCAAGAGACCCAGTACTTC.

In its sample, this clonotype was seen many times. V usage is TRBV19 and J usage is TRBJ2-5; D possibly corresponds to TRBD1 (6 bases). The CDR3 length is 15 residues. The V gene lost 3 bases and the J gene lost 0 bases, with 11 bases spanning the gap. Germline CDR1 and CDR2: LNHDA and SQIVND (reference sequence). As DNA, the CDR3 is TGTGCCAGTAGTATGGGACGGACAGACCAAGAGACCCAGTACTTC. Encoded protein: CASSMGRTDQETQYF.

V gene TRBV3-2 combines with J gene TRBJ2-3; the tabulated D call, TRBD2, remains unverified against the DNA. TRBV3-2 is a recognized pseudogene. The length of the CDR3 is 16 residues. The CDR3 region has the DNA TGTGCCAGCAGCCATGCACTAGCGGGAGTTGCAGATACGCAGTATTTT. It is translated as CASSHALAGVADTQYF.

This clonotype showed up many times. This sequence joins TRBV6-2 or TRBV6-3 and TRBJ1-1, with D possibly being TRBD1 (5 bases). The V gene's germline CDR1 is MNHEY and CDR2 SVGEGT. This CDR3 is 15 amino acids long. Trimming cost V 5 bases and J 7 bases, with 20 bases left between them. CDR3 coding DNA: TGTGCCAGCAGTGGAGGGGACCCTGGGCAGGATGAAGCTTTCTTT. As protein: CASSGGDPGQDEAFF.

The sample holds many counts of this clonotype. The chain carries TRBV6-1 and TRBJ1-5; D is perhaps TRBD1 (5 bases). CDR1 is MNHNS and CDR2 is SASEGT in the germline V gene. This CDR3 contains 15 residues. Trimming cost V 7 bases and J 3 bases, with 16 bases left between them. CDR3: CASKPGQGYNQPQHF. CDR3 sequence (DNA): TGTGCCAGCAAACCCGGACAAGGATACAATCAGCCCCAGCATTTT.

The CDR3 sequence: CASSLAPRGNTIYF. CDR3 nucleotides: TGCGCCAGCAGCTTGGCCCCGAGAGGAAACACCATATATTTT. The chain links TRBV5-1 to TRBJ1-3; D ambiguous. Trimming stripped 0 bases from V and 4 bases from J, with 8 bases between. Germline loops: CDR1 SGHRS, CDR2 YFSETQ. The CDR3 consists of 14 residues.

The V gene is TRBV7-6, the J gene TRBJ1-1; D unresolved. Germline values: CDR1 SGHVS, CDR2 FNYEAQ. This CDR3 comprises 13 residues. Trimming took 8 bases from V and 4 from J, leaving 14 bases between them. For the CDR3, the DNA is TGTGCCAGCGCCCATAGTTTGGGCACTGAAGCTTTCTTT. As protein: CASAHSLGTEAFF.

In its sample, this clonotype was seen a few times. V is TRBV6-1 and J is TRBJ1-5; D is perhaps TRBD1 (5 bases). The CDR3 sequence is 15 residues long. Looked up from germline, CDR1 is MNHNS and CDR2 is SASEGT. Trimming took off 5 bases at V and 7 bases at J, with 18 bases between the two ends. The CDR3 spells CASSTEGEGGQPQHF. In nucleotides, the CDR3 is TGTGCCAGCAGTACCGAAGGGGAGGGCGGCCAGCCCCAGCATTTT.

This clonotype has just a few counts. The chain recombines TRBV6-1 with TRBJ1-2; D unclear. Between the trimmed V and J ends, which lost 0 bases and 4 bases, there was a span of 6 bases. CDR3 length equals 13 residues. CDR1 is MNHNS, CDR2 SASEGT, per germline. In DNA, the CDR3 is TGTGCCAGCAGTGAAGCTAAGCCCTATGGCTACACCTTC. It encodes CASSEAKPYGYTF.

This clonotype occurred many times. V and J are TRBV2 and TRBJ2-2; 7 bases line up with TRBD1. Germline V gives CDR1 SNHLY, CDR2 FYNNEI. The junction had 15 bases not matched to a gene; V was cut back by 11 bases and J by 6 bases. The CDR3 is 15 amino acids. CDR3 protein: CASLGGGGVAGELFF. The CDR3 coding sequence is TGTGCCTCACTAGGGGGCGGCGGAGTTGCCGGGGAGCTGTTTTTT.

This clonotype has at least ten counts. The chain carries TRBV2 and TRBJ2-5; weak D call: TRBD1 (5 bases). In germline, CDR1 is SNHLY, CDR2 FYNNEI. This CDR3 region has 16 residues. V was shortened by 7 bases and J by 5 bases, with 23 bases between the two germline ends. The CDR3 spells CASTRQKGQNPETQYF. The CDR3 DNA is TGTGCCAGCACACGACAGAAAGGTCAGAATCCGGAGACCCAGTACTTC.

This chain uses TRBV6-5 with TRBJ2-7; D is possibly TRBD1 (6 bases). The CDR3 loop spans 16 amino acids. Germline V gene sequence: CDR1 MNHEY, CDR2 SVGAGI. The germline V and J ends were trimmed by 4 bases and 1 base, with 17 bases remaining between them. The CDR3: CASSSLTGRKSYEQYF. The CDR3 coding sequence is TGTGCCAGCAGTTCTCTCACAGGGCGGAAGTCCTACGAGCAGTACTTC.

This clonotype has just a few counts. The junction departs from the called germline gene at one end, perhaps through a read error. In DNA form, the CDR3 reads TGTGCCAGCAGGTTAGAATATGGAGGACTAGCGGGACTGAGCTCCTACAATGAGCAGTTCTTC. Translated, it gives CASRLEYGGLAGLSSYNEQFF. This rearrangement joins TRBV7-2 to TRBJ2-1, with TRBD2 matching over 12 bases. The CDR3 loop spans 21 amino acids. Germline values: CDR1 SGHTA, CDR2 FQGNSA.

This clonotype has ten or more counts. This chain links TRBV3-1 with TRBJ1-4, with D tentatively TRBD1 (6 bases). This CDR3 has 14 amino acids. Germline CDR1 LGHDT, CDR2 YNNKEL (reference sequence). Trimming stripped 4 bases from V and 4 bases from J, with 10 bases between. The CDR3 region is CASSRTEGNEKLFF. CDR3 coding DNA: TGTGCCAGCAGCCGGACAGAGGGTAATGAAAAACTGTTTTTT. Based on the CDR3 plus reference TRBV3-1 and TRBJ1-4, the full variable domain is DTAVSQTPKYLVTQMGNDKSIKCEQNLGHDTMYWYKQDSKKFLKIMFSYNNKELIINETVPNRFSPKSPDKAHLNLHINSLELGDSAVYFCASSRTEGNEKLFFGSGTQLSVL.

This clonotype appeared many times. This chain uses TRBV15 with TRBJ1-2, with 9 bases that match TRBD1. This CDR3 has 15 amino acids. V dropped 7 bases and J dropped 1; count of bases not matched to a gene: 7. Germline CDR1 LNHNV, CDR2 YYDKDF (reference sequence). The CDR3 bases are TGTGCCACCACGCCAGGGGACAGGGATAACTATGGCTACACCTTC. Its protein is CATTPGDRDNYGYTF.

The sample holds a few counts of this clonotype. In DNA form, the CDR3 reads TGTGCCAGCAGTTCCCCAGGGACTAGCGTTGAGCAGTACTTC. Translated, it gives CASSSPGTSVEQYF. The chain uses TRBV28 and TRBJ2-7; 10 nucleotides agree with TRBD2. J was trimmed by 7 bases and V by 4 bases; bases with no gene match: 7. This CDR3 comprises 14 residues. The germline CDR1 and CDR2 sequences are MDHEN and SYDVKM.